Listed here is a single T cell receptor (beta chain). Its target is not known. This CDR3 is built from 16 residues. Trimming cost V 7 bases and J 4 bases, with 20 bases left between them. CDR1 and CDR2 from the germline V gene are MDHEN and SYDVKM. The record originates from a study of cytomegalovirus exposure and HLA in healthy donors. Study-wide points: A few chains tied to CMV proved CMV antigen-specific in vitro. According to a later analysis, most TCR beta chains associated with CMV appeared HLA-restricted. Sequencing likely caused a cluster of highly shared sequence variants. An analysis was carried out at a later point. It showed that HLA-associated TCR beta chains were more clonally expanded than equally common non-associated chains.

The PCR had 60 Vbeta and 13 Jbeta primers. Data came from immunoSEQ multiplex PCR; TCRdb stores just in-frame clones and leaves some out. The repertoire consists of around 130,000 clones, with roughly three quarters occurring once and the leading ten covering roughly 3%. The sequencing sample was made of PBMCs. This chain connects TRBV28 to TRBJ1-5, with D unresolved. The sequence was collected from a young man in good health and CMV-seronegative. CDR3 sequence: CASTRELDWRNQPQHF. The CDR3 coding sequence is TGTGCCAGCACTCGCGAACTGGACTGGAGGAATCAGCCCCAGCATTTT.